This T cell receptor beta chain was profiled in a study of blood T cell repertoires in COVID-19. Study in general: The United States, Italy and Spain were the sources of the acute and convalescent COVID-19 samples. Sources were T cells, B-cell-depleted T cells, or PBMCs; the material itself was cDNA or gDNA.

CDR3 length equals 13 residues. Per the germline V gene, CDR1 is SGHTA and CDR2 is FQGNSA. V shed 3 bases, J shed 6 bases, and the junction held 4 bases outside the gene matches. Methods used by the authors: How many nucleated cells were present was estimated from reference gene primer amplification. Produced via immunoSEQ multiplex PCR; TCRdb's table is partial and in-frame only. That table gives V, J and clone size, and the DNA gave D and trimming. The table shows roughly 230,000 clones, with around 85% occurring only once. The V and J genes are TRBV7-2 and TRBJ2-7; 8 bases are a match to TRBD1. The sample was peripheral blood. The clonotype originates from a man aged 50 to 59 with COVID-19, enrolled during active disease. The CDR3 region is CASSFLDRAEQYF. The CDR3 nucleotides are TGTGCCAGCAGCTTCTTGGACAGGGCCGAGCAGTACTTC. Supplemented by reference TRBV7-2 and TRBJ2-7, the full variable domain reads GAGVSQSPSNKVTEKGKDVELRCDPISGHTALYWYRQSLGQGLEFLIYFQGNSAPDKSGLPSDRFSAERTGGSVSTLTIQRTQQEDSAVYLCASSFLDRAEQYFGPGTRLTVT.